The 6 T cell receptor beta chains listed next were all sequenced from one sample in a study of OX40 agonist ivuxolimab in advanced cancers. Sequenced by immunoSEQ multiplex PCR; TCRdb stores in-frame clones only, minus some. The data show 60,000 to 75,000 clones, with 84% seen just once and around 26% held by the top ten. The sample was CD4+ or CD8+ T cells sorted from blood, taken in a trial of the OX40 agonist ivuxolimab. The receptors shown here come from an adult with an advanced solid tumor such as melanoma, head and neck, liver or kidney cancer.

The chain is built from TRBV23-1 and TRBJ1-6; TRBD1 agrees at 8 bases. TRBV23-1 is an ORF; its function is uncertain. V shed 2 bases, J shed 11 bases, and the junction held 5 bases outside the gene matches. The CDR3 is 14 amino acids. The CDR3 spells CASSQGDRGTPLHF. In nucleotides, the CDR3 is TGCGCCAGCAGTCAAGGAGACAGGGGAACACCCCTCCACTTT.

The chain couples TRBV7-9 to TRBJ2-6; D is unclear. With 5 bases removed from V and 1 base from J, the gap between germline ends came to 6 bases. This CDR3 has 14 amino acids. Looked up from germline, CDR1 is SEHNR and CDR2 is FQNEAQ (reference sequence). The CDR3 protein is CASSLRSGANVLTF. For the CDR3, the DNA is TGTGCCAGCAGCCTTCGGTCTGGGGCCAACGTCCTGACTTTC.

Worth noting for this clone: The sample contains more than one DNA sequence encoding this CDR3. The chain couples TRBV7-9 to TRBJ1-2; the match to TRBD1 covers 9 bases. Germline trimming cut 3 bases from V and 2 bases from J; bases unmatched to any gene: 4. CDR3 length: 15 amino acids. CDR1 and CDR2 (germline): SEHNR, FQNEAQ (reference sequence). The CDR3 loop reads CASSFGTGPNYGYTF. The CDR3 coding sequence is TGTGCCAGCAGCTTCGGGACAGGGCCGAACTATGGCTACACCTTC.

J is TRBJ2-7 and V is TRBV27, with 8 bases matching TRBD2. V trimming: 6 bases; J trimming: 6 bases; junction bases outside the gene matches: 10. This CDR3 has 14 amino acids. CDR1 is MNHEY, CDR2 SMNVEV, per germline (reference sequence). DNA of the CDR3: TGTGCCAGCAGAGCCATAGCGGGATGGGGCGAGCAGTACTTC. This codes for CASRAIAGWGEQYF.

This clone came up once. The chain is built from TRBV4-3 and TRBJ1-2, with D tentatively TRBD1 (5 bases). The CDR3 is made up of 15 amino acids. Between the trimmed V and J ends, which lost 4 bases and 4 bases, there was a span of 16 bases. Per the germline V gene, CDR1 is LGHNA and CDR2 is YSLEER. The CDR3 sequence is CASSPVLEGRYGYTF. Here the CDR3 DNA reads TGCGCCAGCAGCCCAGTTCTCGAGGGGCGCTATGGCTACACCTTC.

The rearrangement joins TRBV7-2 to TRBJ2-2; the D is unclear. The CDR3 sequence is 15 residues long. V lost 2 bases and J lost 0, with 7 bases in between. Looked up from germline, CDR1 is SGHTA and CDR2 is FQGNSA. The CDR3 DNA reads as TGTGCCAGCAGCTTATACAGTGCGAACACCGGGGAGCTGTTTTTT. This encodes CASSLYSANTGELFF.